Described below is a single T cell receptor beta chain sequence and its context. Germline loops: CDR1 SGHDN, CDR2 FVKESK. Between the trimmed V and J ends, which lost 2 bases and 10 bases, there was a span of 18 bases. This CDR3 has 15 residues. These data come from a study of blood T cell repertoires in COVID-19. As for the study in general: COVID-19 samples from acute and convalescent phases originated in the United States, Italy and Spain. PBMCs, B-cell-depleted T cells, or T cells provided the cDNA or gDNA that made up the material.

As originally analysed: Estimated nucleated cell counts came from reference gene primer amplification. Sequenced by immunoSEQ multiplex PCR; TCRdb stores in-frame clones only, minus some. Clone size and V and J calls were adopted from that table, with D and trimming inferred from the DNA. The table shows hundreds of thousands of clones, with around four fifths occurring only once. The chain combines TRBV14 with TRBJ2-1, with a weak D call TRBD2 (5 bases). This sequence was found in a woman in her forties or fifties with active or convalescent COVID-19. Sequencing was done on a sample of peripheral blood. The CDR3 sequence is CASSQRTGALGEQFF. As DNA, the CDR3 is TGTGCCAGCAGCCAAAGGACTGGAGCCCTGGGGGAGCAGTTCTTC. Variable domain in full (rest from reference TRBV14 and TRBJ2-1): EAGVTQFPSHSVIEKGQTVTLRCDPISGHDNLYWYRRVMGKEIKFLLHFVKESKQDESGMPNNRFLAERTGGTYSTLKVQPAELEDSGVYFCASSQRTGALGEQFFGPGTRLTVL.